The next 25 T cell receptor beta chains were all read from a single sample in a study of blood T cells in healthy people across ages. The use of a sample-barcoded 5' primer and a J-beta primer mix characterized a second PCR of about 7 to 12 cycles. TCRdb reprocessed the 5' RACE reads with MiXCR, giving one entry per CDR3 protein. The sample lists fewer than 700,000 distinct CDR3 sequences, 40% to 50% seen once, with 25% to 35% in the top ten. Sequenced sample: blood. These TCRs come from a man of 80 years or more in good health.

This rearrangement joins TRBV6-2 or TRBV6-3 to TRBJ2-2; no firm D call. Germline assignment: CDR1 MNHEY and CDR2 SVGEGT. The CDR3 is made up of 14 amino acids. The V gene lost 8 bases and the J gene lost 4 bases, with 14 bases spanning the gap. CDR3 DNA sequence: TGTGCCAGCGGGCATCTCTCAGCCACCGGGGAGCTGTTTTTT. Protein sequence: CASGHLSATGELFF.

V is TRBV20-1 and J is TRBJ2-5; D is perhaps TRBD1 (5 bases). Trimming cost V 0 bases and J 5 bases, with 7 bases left between them. The germline gives CDR1 DFQATT, CDR2 SNEGSKA (reference sequence). The CDR3 runs to 12 residues. The DNA of the CDR3 is TGCAGTGCTAGAGACCCAGGGGAGACCCAGTACTTC. It yields the protein CSARDPGETQYF.

The chain combines TRBV7-2 with TRBJ1-2, with D hard to call. Trimming cost V 2 bases and J 6 bases, with 10 bases left between them. Germline V gene lookup returns CDR1 SGHTA and CDR2 FQGNSA. The CDR3 has 13 residues. CDR3 region: CASSLQRADGYTF. In DNA, the CDR3 is TGTGCCAGCAGCTTACAGAGGGCGGATGGCTACACCTTC.

This clonotype was observed a handful of times. V usage is TRBV7-9 and J usage is TRBJ1-1, with 7 bases lining up with TRBD1. CDR3 length: 15 amino acids. V shed 4 bases and J 1 base; nucleotides not matched to a gene: 6. CDR1 and CDR2 from the germline V gene are SEHNR and FQNEAQ (reference sequence). The CDR3 is CASSSRTGRNTEAFF. As DNA, the CDR3 is TGTGCCAGCAGCTCCCGGACAGGTCGGAACACTGAAGCTTTCTTT.

This clonotype was observed a single time. A read error is possible here, since a much larger clone lies one base away. This chain joins TRBV27 and TRBJ1-4; TRBD1 aligns across 10 bases. After removal of 11 bases from V and 7 bases from J, the junction contained 10 bases not matched to a gene. This CDR3 is 14 amino acids long. Germline-derived CDR1 and CDR2 are MNHEY and SMNVEV (reference sequence). The CDR3 spells CAGKPGQGSEKLFF. The CDR3 DNA follows: TGTGCCGGCAAACCGGGACAGGGGAGTGAAAAACTGTTTTTT.

The chain carries TRBV7-9 and TRBJ2-7; 11 nucleotides line up with TRBD2. V dropped 5 bases and J dropped 0; count of bases not matched to a gene: 9. This CDR3 has 17 amino acids. Germline loops: CDR1 SEHNR, CDR2 FQNEAQ (reference sequence). The CDR3 region is CASSPDGTSGLSYEQYF. In DNA, the CDR3 is TGTGCCAGCAGCCCAGATGGGACTAGCGGCCTCTCCTACGAGCAGTACTTC.

This clonotype was detected only a few times. This sequence may be a read error, since a much larger clone differs from it by one base. The chain recombines TRBV11-2 with TRBJ2-1; 7 bases are a match to TRBD1. The J call could be wrong; TRBJ2-7 is a better fit for the DNA end. CDR3 length: 15 residues. The germline gives CDR1 SGHAT, CDR2 FQNNGV. In DNA, the CDR3 is TGTGCCAGCAGCTTAATAGGGGGCTCCTACAATGAGCAGTACTTC. Encoded protein: CASSLIGGSYNEQYF.

The chain recombines TRBV7-2 with TRBJ2-2; perhaps D is TRBD1 or TRBD2 (5 bases each). The CDR3 has 15 residues. The ends were cut back, 4 bases at V and 3 bases at J, with 12 bases in the middle. Germline CDR1 and CDR2: SGHTA and FQGNSA. The CDR3 DNA follows: TGTGCCAGCAGCTCGTCCCAGGGAGACACCGGGGAGCTGTTTTTT. Residues: CASSSSQGDTGELFF. Together with reference TRBV7-2 and TRBJ2-2, the CDR3 gives the full variable domain: GAGVSQSPSNKVTEKGKDVELRCDPISGHTALYWYRQSLGQGLEFLIYFQGNSAPDKSGLPSDRFSAERTGGSVSTLTIQRTQQEDSAVYLCASSSSQGDTGELFFGEGSRLTVL.

This clonotype turned up a few times. The genes are TRBV30 and TRBJ2-4; 7 bases are a match to TRBD1. The CDR3 length is 14 residues. V trimming: 8 bases; J trimming: 5 bases; junction bases outside the gene matches: 12. CDR1 GTSNPN and CDR2 SVGIG come from the germline V gene (reference sequence). The chain's CDR3 is CAGAIGTVQNIQYF. The DNA for the CDR3 is TGTGCCGGCGCCATCGGGACAGTCCAAAACATTCAGTACTTC.

The table lists this clonotype with many counts. The V gene is TRBV10-3, the J gene TRBJ2-3, with TRBD2 matching over 9 bases. The J segment lost 6 bases and the V segment lost 11 bases, leaving 12 bases of the junction unmatched. The CDR3 spans 14 residues. CDR1 and CDR2 (germline): ENHRY, SYGVKD. The CDR3 region has the DNA TGTGCCGTGAATAGCGGGAGCTCAGTGGATACGCAGTATTTT. Its protein product is CAVNSGSSVDTQYF.

This clonotype was recorded a few times. The chain combines TRBV10-3 with TRBJ2-5; D not certain. The CDR3 is 13 amino acids. Trimming stripped 4 bases from V and 1 base from J, with 7 bases between. Germline V gene sequence: CDR1 ENHRY, CDR2 SYGVKD. The CDR3 is CAISGTVQETQYF. DNA of the CDR3: TGTGCCATCAGTGGGACGGTCCAAGAGACCCAGTACTTC.

This clonotype has just a few counts. The chain links TRBV20-1 to TRBJ1-2; perhaps TRBD1 as D (5 bases). CDR3 length: 14 amino acids. CDR1 DFQATT and CDR2 SNEGSKA come from the germline V gene (reference sequence). Between the trimmed V and J ends, which lost 6 bases and 3 bases, there was a span of 17 bases. CDR3 residues: CSAERWGSDYGYTF. CDR3 in DNA: TGCAGTGCAGAGCGGTGGGGCTCTGACTATGGCTACACCTTC.

DNA of the CDR3: TGCAGTGCTAGTTCCAGAGGCTATGGCTACACCTTC. Its protein product is CSASSRGYGYTF. This chain joins TRBV20-1 and TRBJ1-2; D is ambiguous. The CDR3 is 12 residues long. Germline V gives CDR1 DFQATT, CDR2 SNEGSKA (reference sequence). Trimming took 3 bases from V and 4 from J, leaving 9 bases between them.

The CDR3 loop reads CASSQDGRNEKLFF. The CDR3 DNA reads as TGTGCCAGCAGCCAGGACGGACGGAATGAAAAACTGTTTTTT. This chain links TRBV4-2 with TRBJ1-4; D is ambiguous. Germline CDR1 LGHNA, CDR2 YNFKEQ. V shed 3 bases and J shed 5 bases, with 10 bases lying between them. The CDR3 runs to 14 residues.

This clonotype was detected a few times. This chain links TRBV7-8 with TRBJ2-1, with TRBD2 as a possible D gene (5 bases). V was cut by 7 bases and J by 13 bases, with 17 bases left in between. CDR3 length: 12 residues. Germline lookup yields CDR1 SGHVS and CDR2 FQNEAQ. The CDR3 bases are TGTGCCAGCATCCAGGACGGGGAGACCCAGTTCTTC. Its protein product is CASIQDGETQFF.

V is TRBV20-1 and J is TRBJ1-2; 7 nucleotides align to TRBD1. CDR1 and CDR2 from the germline V gene are DFQATT and SNEGSKA (reference sequence). CDR3 length equals 15 residues. The V and J ends lost 1 base and 7 bases, in that order; junction bases with no gene match: 12. The CDR3 region has the DNA TGCAGTGCTAGAGGCCGACAGGGAATTGAGGGTGGCTACACCTTC. It yields the protein CSARGRQGIEGGYTF.

The chain combines TRBV7-2 with TRBJ1-6; D gene unclear. Germline lookup yields CDR1 SGHTA and CDR2 FQGNSA. V was shortened by 5 bases and J by 9 bases, with 20 bases between the two germline ends. This CDR3 comprises 16 residues. DNA for the CDR3: TGTGCCAGCAGCCCCACGGTCGGGGTCGGGAGTTCACCCCTCCACTTT. It is translated as CASSPTVGVGSSPLHF.

In the case of this clonotype: A much larger clone sits a single nucleotide away, making a read error possible. The V and J genes are TRBV9 and TRBJ2-1; 9 positions agree with TRBD1. The germline CDR1 and CDR2 sequences are SGDLS and YYNGEE. After removal of 4 bases from V and 10 bases from J, the junction contained 12 bases not matched to a gene. This CDR3 is 15 amino acids long. CDR3 amino acids: CASSRDRVNDYEQFF. CDR3 sequence (DNA): TGTGCCAGCAGCCGGGACAGGGTGAATGACTACGAGCAGTTCTTC.

The rearrangement links TRBV10-2 to TRBJ2-3; the match to TRBD2 covers 7 bases. The CDR3 spans 13 residues. Trimming at V came to 7 bases and at J to 6 bases, leaving 7 bases not matched to a gene. Germline V CDR1 and CDR2: WSHSY, SAAADI. In nucleotides, the CDR3 is TGCGCCAGCACTTCCGGGAGGATTGATACGCAGTATTTT. Amino acid sequence: CASTSGRIDTQYF.

This clonotype has a handful of counts. The chain links TRBV6-2 or TRBV6-3 to TRBJ2-2, with a tentative D call TRBD1 (6 bases). Trimming left V 4 bases short and J 4 bases short, with 13 bases between. The length of the CDR3 is 15 residues. CDR1 is MNHEY, CDR2 SVGEGT, per germline. CDR3 region: CASSWQGRSTGELFF. DNA for the CDR3: TGTGCCAGCAGTTGGCAGGGGCGCAGCACCGGGGAGCTGTTTTTT.

The chain joins TRBV12-3 or TRBV12-4 to TRBJ1-1; 8 bases align to TRBD1. V gave up 5 bases and J gave up 7 bases; unmatched junction bases: 6. The CDR3 runs 13 residues. This CDR3 is CASSPRQGSEAFF. In DNA, the CDR3 is TGTGCCAGCAGTCCCCGACAGGGGAGTGAAGCTTTCTTT.

The CDR3 loop reads CSARDSGRGTYEQYF. In nucleotides, the CDR3 is TGCAGTGCTAGAGATAGCGGCAGGGGGACCTACGAGCAGTACTTC. The chain carries TRBV20-1 and TRBJ2-7, with a weak D call TRBD1 (7 bases). Germline CDR1 reads DFQATT; CDR2 reads SNEGSKA (reference sequence). V lost 0 bases and J lost 2, with 14 bases in between. The CDR3 runs to 15 residues.

The rearrangement joins TRBV7-8 to TRBJ2-7, with a tentative D call TRBD1 (7 bases). Trimming pared 4 bases from V and 5 bases from J, leaving 15 bases between. Germline-derived CDR1 and CDR2 are SGHVS and FQNEAQ. The CDR3 totals 14 residues. CDR3 nucleotide sequence: TGTGCCAGCAGCTCCCAGGGGGGCGTAAACGAGCAGTACTTC. This encodes CASSSQGGVNEQYF.

The chain uses TRBV20-1 and TRBJ2-1, with unresolved D. Germline V lookup: CDR1 DFQATT, CDR2 SNEGSKA (reference sequence). Trimming pared 2 bases from V and 5 bases from J, leaving 10 bases between. This CDR3 contains 13 residues. CDR3 amino acids: CSARYPGHNEQFF. Written as DNA, the CDR3 is TGCAGTGCTAGATACCCCGGTCACAATGAGCAGTTCTTC.

This clonotype was observed at least ten times. This sequence joins TRBV7-2 and TRBJ2-3, with a tentative D call TRBD2 (5 bases). The ends were cut back, 5 bases at V and 10 bases at J, with 16 bases in the middle. Germline V CDR1 and CDR2: SGHTA, FQGNSA. The CDR3 extends over 13 amino acids. Here the CDR3 reads CASSPEIAQAQYF. CDR3 DNA: TGTGCCAGCAGCCCAGAAATAGCGCAGGCGCAGTATTTT. The variable domain in full, completed from reference TRBV7-2 and TRBJ2-3, reads GAGVSQSPSNKVTEKGKDVELRCDPISGHTALYWYRQSLGQGLEFLIYFQGNSAPDKSGLPSDRFSAERTGGSVSTLTIQRTQQEDSAVYLCASSPEIAQAQYFGPGTRLTVL.